The source of this T cell receptor (beta chain) is a study of human T cells and chemical hapten exposure. Study at large: 2% DPC was applied to roughly 2 cm by roughly 2 cm of upper inner arm skin for sensitization. Study-wide results and limits: Controls had significantly fewer large CDR3 similarity clusters than were formed by expanded TCRs.

Each CDR3 protein is one row after TCRdb ran MiXCR on the RACE reads. The sample lists 200,000 to 300,000 distinct CDR3 sequences; about 9% were seen once. Concerning this clonotype: Its matching antigen is unknown.

This CDR3 is 14 amino acids long. The germline V gene has CDR1 SGHRS and CDR2 YFSETQ. V lost 6 bases and J lost 2; bases outside the gene matches: 6. The sample's time point: pre-sensitization, week 0. Treatment specified: therapeutic diphenylcyclopropenone sensitization with weekly scalp DPC. The clonotype originates from a woman aged 40 to 55 with alopecia areata. Some clones in this sample may be carry-over from other donors' samples. The chain combines TRBV5-1 with TRBJ2-3, with 7 bases lining up with TRBD1. The starting material was whole blood, obtained in connection with sensitization to the hapten diphenylcyclopropenone (DPC). The CDR3: CASTRDRLTDTQYF. Here the CDR3 DNA reads TGCGCCAGCACCCGGGACAGACTCACAGATACGCAGTATTTT.